This T cell receptor (beta chain) was recovered during a study of graft-versus-host responses after intestinal transplantation. Study in general: Recipients were all induced with anti-thymocyte globulin, then given tacrolimus and steroids for 2 to 4 years.

The authors processed graft tissue to release intraepithelial and lamina propria lymphocytes. Germline loops: CDR1 LNHDA, CDR2 SQIVND (reference sequence). V shed 2 bases and J shed 2 bases, with 10 bases lying between them. The CDR3 totals 14 residues. Sequenced by immunoSEQ multiplex PCR; TCRdb stores in-frame clones only, minus some. The sample includes approximately 18,000 clones, 60% to 85% of them seen just once. This material consisted of ileum tissue, taken about 460 days after intestinal transplant. The clonotype was recovered from a human patient who received an intestinal transplant, so some T cells may come from the graft donor. The rearrangement joins TRBV19 to TRBJ2-7; possibly TRBD1 for D (5 bases). The DNA for the CDR3 is TGTGCCAGTAGTATATTCCAGGGCGCCTACGAGCAGTACTTC. Translated: CASSIFQGAYEQYF.